Each of the 30 T cell receptor beta chains below was sequenced from the same sample in a study of blood T cells in healthy people across ages. The second PCR ran roughly 7 to 11 cycles with a sample-barcoded 5' primer and J-beta primers. Each CDR3 protein gets one entry after TCRdb re-called the 5' RACE reads with MiXCR. Of about 1 million distinct CDR3 sequences in the sample, more than 40% were seen once. The sequencing sample was made of blood. These receptor sequences come from an older woman in good health.

The chain uses TRBV4-2 and TRBJ1-1, with D uncertain. Germline loops: CDR1 LGHNA, CDR2 YNFKEQ. V lost 7 bases and J 6 bases, leaving 18 bases between the germline ends. This CDR3 has 14 amino acids. CDR3 coding DNA: TGTGCCAGCACCCCAGGCGAGAGCCGCCCTGAAGCTTTCTTT. Amino acid sequence: CASTPGESRPEAFF.

The chain is built from TRBV20-1 and TRBJ2-1; 7 bases are shared with TRBD2. Germline-derived CDR1 and CDR2 are DFQATT and SNEGSKA (reference sequence). This CDR3 spans 15 amino acids. Trimming removed 0 bases from V and 7 bases from J; junction bases left unmatched: 9. CDR3 bases: TGCAGTGCTAGAGATTCTGAGCGGGGACGGAATGAGCAGTTCTTC. Encoded protein: CSARDSERGRNEQFF.

The chain is built from TRBV6-6 and TRBJ2-3, with 9 bases fitting TRBD1. Germline V gives CDR1 MNHNY, CDR2 SVGAGI (reference sequence). Trimming took 5 bases from V and 5 from J; bases not matched to a gene: 5. The CDR3 runs 14 residues. CDR3 sequence: CASSRQGEVDTQYF. The CDR3 DNA follows: TGTGCCAGCAGTAGACAGGGGGAGGTAGATACGCAGTATTTT.

The V and J genes are TRBV24-1 and TRBJ1-2, with D hard to call. There are 10 residues in the CDR3. Germline V gives CDR1 KGHDR, CDR2 SFDVKD. Trimming pared 9 bases from V and 8 bases from J, leaving 9 bases between. As DNA, the CDR3 is TGTGCCACCGGAGAGGCGGGCTACACCTTC. Translation gives CATGEAGYTF.

This clonotype was seen a single time. J is TRBJ2-1 and V is TRBV19, with D uncertain. The CDR3 is made up of 14 amino acids. V lost 3 bases and J 6 bases, leaving 12 bases between the germline ends. Germline V gene sequence: CDR1 LNHDA, CDR2 SQIVND (reference sequence). Written as DNA, the CDR3 is TGTGCCAGTAGTATCCTAGTCTCGTCCAATGAGCAGTTCTTC. Residues: CASSILVSSNEQFF.

V usage is TRBV6-2 or TRBV6-3 and J usage is TRBJ2-1; 8 bases are shared with TRBD2. Germline CDR1 and CDR2: MNHEY and SVGEGT. Losses at the gene ends were 6 bases for V and 10 bases for J; bases not matched to a gene: 23. The CDR3 extends over 18 amino acids. CDR3 residues: CASRNRGGLADASYEQFF. CDR3 bases: TGTGCCAGCAGGAACCGCGGGGGGTTAGCCGACGCCTCCTACGAGCAGTTCTTC.

The chain recombines TRBV5-1 with TRBJ2-3; TRBD2 matches at 10 bases. The V segment lost 1 base and the J segment 4 bases; nucleotides outside the gene matches: 3. The CDR3 covers 15 residues. The germline V gene has CDR1 SGHRS and CDR2 YFSETQ. The DNA of the CDR3 is TGCGCCAGCAGCTTGTATAGCGGGAGGCCAGATACGCAGTATTTT. This sequence encodes CASSLYSGRPDTQYF.

The rearrangement uses TRBV20-1 and TRBJ2-7, with 8 bases identical to TRBD1. The CDR3 consists of 13 residues. V lost 3 bases to trimming and J lost 3 bases; unmatched junction nucleotides: 4. Germline lookup yields CDR1 DFQATT and CDR2 SNEGSKA (reference sequence). CDR3 residues: CSASGQGDYEQYF. In DNA, the CDR3 is TGCAGTGCTAGTGGACAGGGCGACTACGAGCAGTACTTC.

The chain couples TRBV7-3 to TRBJ1-6, with a weak D call TRBD1 (5 bases). Looked up from germline, CDR1 is SGHTA and CDR2 is FQGTGA. This CDR3 spans 15 amino acids. Between the trimmed V and J ends, which lost 3 bases and 1 base, there was a span of 7 bases. CDR3 residues: CASSLGTSYNSPLHF. CDR3 nucleotide sequence: TGTGCCAGCAGCTTGGGGACTTCCTATAATTCACCCCTCCACTTT.

This clonotype was counted only a few times. The rearrangement joins TRBV4-1 to TRBJ2-6; 7 bases line up with TRBD1. Trimming cost V 1 base and J 2 bases; bases outside gene matches: 8. The CDR3 loop spans 18 amino acids. Germline loops: CDR1 MGHRA, CDR2 YSYEKL. The CDR3 reads CASSQGRATGAGANVLTF. The CDR3 DNA reads as TGCGCCAGCAGCCAAGGCCGCGCCACAGGGGCTGGGGCCAACGTCCTGACTTTC.

The chain joins TRBV7-9 to TRBJ2-2; TRBD2 matches 8 bases. V gave up 5 bases and J gave up 7 bases; unmatched junction bases: 12. Germline V gene sequence: CDR1 SEHNR, CDR2 FQNEAQ (reference sequence). This CDR3 comprises 16 residues. The CDR3 DNA sequence: TGTGCCAGCAGCCCCCTGTGGCGGGAGGCTGGCGGGGAGCTGTTTTTT. Its protein product is CASSPLWREAGGELFF.

The chain recombines TRBV28 with TRBJ2-7; D ambiguous. Germline assignment: CDR1 MDHEN and CDR2 SYDVKM. The length of the CDR3 is 13 residues. Trimming removed 6 bases from V and 4 bases from J, with 13 bases in between. In DNA form, the CDR3 reads TGTGCCAGCAGCCTTCCTTATGTATACGAGCAGTACTTC. Its translation is CASSLPYVYEQYF.

The chain couples TRBV20-1 to TRBJ2-1, with D possibly TRBD1 on 6 matching bases. The CDR3 covers 16 residues. CDR1 and CDR2 (germline): DFQATT, SNEGSKA (reference sequence). V was cut by 3 bases and J by 5 bases, with 20 bases left in between. CDR3 region: CSARDFIGGSDNEQFF. CDR3 DNA: TGCAGTGCTAGGGATTTTATAGGGGGATCTGACAATGAGCAGTTCTTC.

The rearrangement joins TRBV20-1 to TRBJ2-3; the match to TRBD2 covers 8 bases. The junction had 6 bases not matched to a gene; V was cut back by 4 bases and J by 0 bases. Germline CDR1 is DFQATT and CDR2 is SNEGSKA (reference sequence). The CDR3 has 15 residues. The CDR3 region has the DNA TGCAGTGCTACTATTAGCGGGGAGAGCACAGATACGCAGTATTTT. This sequence encodes CSATISGESTDTQYF.

The chain recombines TRBV6-5 with TRBJ2-7; 9 bases agree with TRBD1. CDR3 length equals 13 residues. CDR1 and CDR2 (germline): MNHEY, SVGAGI. The J segment lost 0 bases and the V segment lost 10 bases, leaving 4 bases of the junction unmatched. DNA for the CDR3: TGTGCCACCGGACAGGGGCACTCCTACGAGCAGTACTTC. Its translation: CATGQGHSYEQYF.

This rearrangement joins TRBV7-2 to TRBJ2-7, with TRBD2 matching 12 bases. The V segment lost 4 bases and the J segment 1 base; nucleotides outside the gene matches: 8. Germline V gene data show CDR1 as SGHTA and CDR2 as FQGNSA. This CDR3 is built from 17 residues. For the CDR3, the DNA is TGTGCCAGCAGCTCCCGATCAGGACTAGCGGGGTCCTACGAGCAGTACTTC. As protein: CASSSRSGLAGSYEQYF.

The rearrangement joins TRBV12-3 or TRBV12-4 to TRBJ1-2; D call uncertain. There are 14 residues in the CDR3. Trimming removed 3 bases from V and 4 bases from J, with 12 bases in between. This CDR3 is CASSFSREGYGYTF. CDR3 DNA sequence: TGTGCCAGCAGTTTTAGCCGGGAAGGCTATGGCTACACCTTC.

There are a few counts of this clonotype. This rearrangement joins TRBV6-2 or TRBV6-3 to TRBJ2-7; 7 bases are a match to TRBD1. V shed 8 bases, J shed 3 bases, and the junction held 4 bases outside the gene matches. Germline values: CDR1 MNHEY, CDR2 SVGEGT. This CDR3 is built from 12 residues. The CDR3 protein is CASAGGIYEQYF. Here the CDR3 DNA reads TGTGCCAGCGCAGGGGGTATCTACGAGCAGTACTTC.

This chain joins TRBV7-6 and TRBJ2-5; no firm D call. The J call may be wrong; the DNA end is better matched by TRBJ2-7. The CDR3 contains 14 residues. CDR1 is SGHVS and CDR2 is FNYEAQ in the germline V gene. The CDR3 DNA follows: TGTGCCAGCAGCCCCAGATTTGGAGCCTACGAGCAGTACTTC. It specifies CASSPRFGAYEQYF.

The chain carries TRBV29-1 and TRBJ1-1; TRBD1 might be the D (5 bases). CDR3 length: 13 residues. The germline V and J ends were trimmed by 5 bases and 4 bases, with 14 bases remaining between them. The germline gives CDR1 SQVTM, CDR2 ANQGSEA. CDR3 DNA: TGCAGCGTTCAGGGAAAGGGAGGCACTGAAGCTTTCTTT. As protein: CSVQGKGGTEAFF. The full variable domain, rest sourced from reference TRBV29-1 and TRBJ1-1, is SAVISQKPSRDICQRGTSLTIQCQVDSQVTMMFWYRQQPGQSLTLIATANQGSEATYESGFVIDKFPISRPNLTFSTLTVSNMSPEDSSIYLCSVQGKGGTEAFFGQGTRLTVV.

This chain joins TRBV10-3 and TRBJ2-4; 8 positions match TRBD2. Germline loops: CDR1 ENHRY, CDR2 SYGVKD. J was trimmed by 8 bases and V by 6 bases; bases with no gene match: 6. CDR3 length: 13 amino acids. CDR3 residues: CAIRSGTRDIQYF. In DNA form, the CDR3 reads TGTGCCATCAGGTCCGGGACTAGAGACATTCAGTACTTC.

The CDR3 DNA is TGTGCCAGCAGTTACTCGAAGAGTGATAGCGGGGTCTACGAGCAGTACTTC. It encodes CASSYSKSDSGVYEQYF. The chain has TRBV6-5 and TRBJ2-7; 8 bases fit TRBD2. Germline V gene data show CDR1 as MNHEY and CDR2 as SVGAGI. The ends lost 0 bases at V and 3 bases at J; junction bases unmatched: 10. The length of the CDR3 is 17 residues.

This clonotype was counted only a few times. The chain employs TRBV15 and TRBJ2-3; 7 positions match TRBD2. V trimming: 3 bases; J trimming: 0 bases; junction bases outside the gene matches: 6. This CDR3 is 16 amino acids long. Germline V CDR1 and CDR2: LNHNV, YYDKDF (reference sequence). CDR3 amino acids: CATSRDFSGSTDTQYF. The CDR3 DNA follows: TGTGCCACCAGCAGGGACTTTAGCGGGAGCACAGATACGCAGTATTTT.

The table lists this clonotype with many counts. This sequence joins TRBV5-6 and TRBJ2-1, with a tentative D call TRBD2 (6 bases). Germline CDR1 is SGHDT and CDR2 is YYEEEE. The CDR3 is 15 amino acids. With 4 bases removed from V and 4 bases from J, the gap between germline ends came to 15 bases. This CDR3 reads CASSPGGAGYNEQFF. For the CDR3, the DNA is TGTGCCAGCAGCCCCGGAGGGGCCGGTTACAATGAGCAGTTCTTC.

This clonotype was seen only a few times. This chain links TRBV25-1 with TRBJ2-7, with D perhaps TRBD2 (5 bases). Trimming took off 3 bases at V and 5 bases at J, with 8 bases between the two ends. The CDR3 is 12 amino acids. CDR1 and CDR2 (germline): MGHDK, SYGVNS. CDR3 in DNA: TGTGCCAGCAGTGAGGGAGCGGACGAGCAGTACTTC. It codes for CASSEGADEQYF.

The chain is built from TRBV6-5 and TRBJ2-3; D not resolved. Germline V gives CDR1 MNHEY, CDR2 SVGAGI. The length of the CDR3 is 14 residues. V was pared by 6 bases and J by 10 bases, with 20 bases between. The CDR3 DNA reads TGTGCCAGCAGCAACCCCGCGTCACCGTTCCCGCAGTATTTT. Its protein is CASSNPASPFPQYF.

The J gene is TRBJ1-2, the V gene TRBV29-1; 7 nucleotides agree with TRBD1. CDR3 size: 14 residues. Trimming removed 3 bases from V and 2 bases from J; junction bases left unmatched: 6. Germline loops: CDR1 SQVTM, CDR2 ANQGSEA. CDR3 in amino acids: CSVDGGGSNYGYTF. Written as DNA, the CDR3 is TGCAGCGTTGATGGAGGGGGCTCGAACTATGGCTACACCTTC. The whole variable domain, filled in from reference TRBV29-1 and TRBJ1-2, reads SAVISQKPSRDICQRGTSLTIQCQVDSQVTMMFWYRQQPGQSLTLIATANQGSEATYESGFVIDKFPISRPNLTFSTLTVSNMSPEDSSIYLCSVDGGGSNYGYTFGSGTRLTVV.

This chain connects TRBV6-2 or TRBV6-3 to TRBJ1-3, with D perhaps matching TRBD1 (5 bases). Germline V gene data show CDR1 as MNHEY and CDR2 as SVGEGT. The germline V and J ends were trimmed by 7 bases and 4 bases, with 11 bases remaining between them. The CDR3 length is 13 residues. The CDR3 loop reads CASMRDSGNTIYF. In DNA form, the CDR3 reads TGTGCCAGCATGAGGGACTCCGGAAACACCATATATTTT.

CDR3 loop: CSARPSISYNEQFF. The DNA for the CDR3 is TGCAGTGCTAGACCTTCGATTTCCTACAATGAGCAGTTCTTC. The chain is built from TRBV20-1 and TRBJ2-1, with D uncertain. Trimming pared 2 bases from V and 1 base from J, leaving 9 bases between. The CDR3 is made up of 14 amino acids. In germline, CDR1 is DFQATT, CDR2 SNEGSKA (reference sequence).

This sequence joins TRBV4-1 and TRBJ2-5, with D perhaps TRBD2 (7 bases). Germline-derived CDR1 and CDR2 are MGHRA and YSYEKL. V was pared by 3 bases and J by 1 base, with 21 bases between. The CDR3 contains 18 residues. The CDR3 loop reads CASSHLHGGRSPQETQYF. The CDR3 nucleotides read TGCGCCAGCAGCCATCTCCACGGGGGGCGCTCCCCCCAAGAGACCCAGTACTTC.